This TCR beta chain derives from a study of post-analysis software for immune sequencing data. Germline lookup yields CDR1 MRHNA and CDR2 SNTAGT. The length of the CDR3 is 13 residues. Trimming stripped 8 bases from V and 1 base from J, with 11 bases between. This clonotype was seen more than once but under ten times. Antigen unknown. cDNA libraries for TCR beta contained unique molecular identifiers. TCRdb called the PCR reads again in MiXCR, with one record for every CDR3 protein. The table has 800,000 to 950,000 distinct CDR3 sequences, around 53% seen once. Findings and limits, study-wide: Five TRBV segments, TRBV5-6, TRBV5-1 and TRBV20-1 among them, were found more frequent in patients than controls.

V usage is TRBV6-4 and J usage is TRBJ1-1; D may be TRBD1 (6 bases). This TCR derives from a girl aged 10-17 years with multiple sclerosis. Source material: blood. The CDR3 bases are TGTGCCAGCCGTATGGACAGGAACACTGAAGCTTTCTTT. It yields the protein CASRMDRNTEAFF.